This note documents a single T cell receptor (beta chain) sequence. The antigen it binds to is not known. One end of the junction varies from germline; a read error may be responsible. These data are taken from a study of post-analysis software for immune sequencing data (dated by TCRdb to the mid-2010s). Context from the whole study: Relapsing-remitting, secondary progressive and progressive-relapsing multiple sclerosis were recorded as disease courses, and subtype annotation was lacking for some patients. A subset of samples was prepared in parallel using single-end sample barcoding, then pooled and co-amplified after Illumina adapter ligation. The patient repertoires were set against under 12 previously published healthy control repertoires from donors whose ages ranged from roughly 6 to 25 years.

Study-level results and caveats: Multiple sclerosis patients had significantly lower normalized Chao1 diversity than controls, a result that suggests substantial peripheral T-cell clonal expansion. A handful of TRBV segments, including TRBV5-6, TRBV5-1 and TRBV20-1, were significantly more frequent in patients than controls. Direct clustering with F measure showed strong co-clustering of samples prepared in the same batch, prompting a batch-effect correction. The control group was slightly older than the multiple sclerosis patient group.

The CDR3 starts with the cysteine, ends with the phenylalanine, and has 13 residues. The DNA shown is the 39-base CDR3, in frame from base 1. Looking up the germline V gene yields CDR1 MNHNS and CDR2 SASEGT. The library was built by means of PCR. The run used an Illumina HiSeq 2500. To reduce PCR and sequencing biases, unique molecular identifiers were built into the TCR beta cDNA libraries. Per 1 to 10 million input T cells, roughly 500,000 cDNA molecules were obtained, such that each molecule approximated one T cell. The same protocol used for the earlier healthy control dataset was applied to prepare and sequence the patient libraries. Within a given batch, samples were prepared together, multiplexed and sequenced on the same HiSeq lane. Concerning the study's data processing: Raw barcoded reads were processed with MIGEC, discarding single-read molecular identifier groups before consensus assembly and CDR3 extraction. VDJtools was used for post-analysis of the clonotype tables, and diversity was normalized by down-sampling every dataset to the size of the smallest sample. To correct batch-related cross-sample contamination, repertoire overlap clustering matched CDR3 amino acid sequences but not nucleotide sequences. The raw public data were reprocessed by TCRdb itself: fastp quality trimming at Q25, MiXCR clonotype calling, in-frame beta chains only. Rows are unified per CDR3 protein, each entry keeping the most common DNA and genes. TCRdb, not the authors, supplied the V and J calls. In all, the sample holds about 460,000 distinct CDR3 sequences, and 45% of those were seen once. The biggest ten clones account for about 12% of the sample.

TCR beta repertoires were profiled from peripheral blood of more than ten young patients with multiple sclerosis to demonstrate the VDJtools post-analysis software. The multiple sclerosis patients were children and adolescents between roughly 6 and 17 years of age. Sequenced: blood. The chain employs TRBV6-1 and TRBJ1-2, with an unclear D gene assignment. This clonotype was obtained from a girl aged 5 to 17 with multiple sclerosis. The CDR3 protein: CTSSTGTNYGYTF. The DNA reads TGTACCAGCAGTACCGGGACTAACTATGGCTACACCTTC.